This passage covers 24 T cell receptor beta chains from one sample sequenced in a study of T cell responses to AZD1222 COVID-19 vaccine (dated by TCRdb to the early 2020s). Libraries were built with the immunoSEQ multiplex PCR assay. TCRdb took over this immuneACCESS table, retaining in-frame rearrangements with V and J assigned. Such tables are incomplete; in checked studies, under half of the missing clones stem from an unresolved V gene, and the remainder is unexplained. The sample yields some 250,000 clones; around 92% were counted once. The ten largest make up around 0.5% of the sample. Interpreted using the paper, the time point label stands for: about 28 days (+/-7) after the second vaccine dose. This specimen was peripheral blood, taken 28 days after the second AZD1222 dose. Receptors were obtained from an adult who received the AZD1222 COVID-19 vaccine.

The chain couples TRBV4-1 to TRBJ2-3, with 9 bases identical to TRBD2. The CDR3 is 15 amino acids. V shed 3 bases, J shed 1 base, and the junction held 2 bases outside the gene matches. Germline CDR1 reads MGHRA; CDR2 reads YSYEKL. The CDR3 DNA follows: TGCGCCAGCAGCCATCAGCGGGGGGGCACAGATACGCAGTATTTT. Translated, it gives CASSHQRGGTDTQYF.

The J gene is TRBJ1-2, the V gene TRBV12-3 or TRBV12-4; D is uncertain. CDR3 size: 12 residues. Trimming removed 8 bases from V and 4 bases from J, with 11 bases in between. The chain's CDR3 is CASSTEPYGYTF. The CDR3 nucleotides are TGTGCCAGCTCAACGGAGCCCTATGGCTACACCTTC.

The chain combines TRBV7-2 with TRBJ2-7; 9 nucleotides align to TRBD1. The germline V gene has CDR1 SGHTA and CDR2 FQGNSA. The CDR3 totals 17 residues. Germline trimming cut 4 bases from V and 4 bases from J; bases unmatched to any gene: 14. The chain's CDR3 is CASSSQISGQGGYEQYF. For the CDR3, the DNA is TGTGCCAGCAGCTCCCAAATCTCGGGACAGGGTGGGTACGAGCAGTACTTC.

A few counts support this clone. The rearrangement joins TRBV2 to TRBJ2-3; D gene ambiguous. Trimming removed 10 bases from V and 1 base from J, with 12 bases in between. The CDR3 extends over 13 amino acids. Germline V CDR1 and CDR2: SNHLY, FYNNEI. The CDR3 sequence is CATTPHGTDTQYF. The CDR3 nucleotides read TGTGCCACCACCCCCCATGGCACAGATACGCAGTATTTT.

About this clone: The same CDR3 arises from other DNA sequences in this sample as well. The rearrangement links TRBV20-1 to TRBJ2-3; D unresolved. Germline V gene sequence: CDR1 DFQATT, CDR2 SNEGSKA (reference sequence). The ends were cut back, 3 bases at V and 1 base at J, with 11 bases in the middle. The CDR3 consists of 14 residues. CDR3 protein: CSASGRTGTDTQYF. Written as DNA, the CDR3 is TGCAGTGCTAGTGGACGGACGGGCACAGATACGCAGTATTTT.

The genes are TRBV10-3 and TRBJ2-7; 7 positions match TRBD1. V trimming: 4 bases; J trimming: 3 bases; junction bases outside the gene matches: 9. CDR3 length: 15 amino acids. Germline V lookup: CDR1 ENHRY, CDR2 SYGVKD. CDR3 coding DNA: TGTGCCATCAGTGTAATAGGGACAGCTCGCTACGAGCAGTACTTC. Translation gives CAISVIGTARYEQYF.

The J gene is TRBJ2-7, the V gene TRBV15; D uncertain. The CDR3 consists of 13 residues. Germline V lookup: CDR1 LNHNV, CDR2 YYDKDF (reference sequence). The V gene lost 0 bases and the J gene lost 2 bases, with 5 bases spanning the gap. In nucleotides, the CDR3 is TGTGCCACCAGCAGAGACAGGCCCTACGAGCAGTACTTC. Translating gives CATSRDRPYEQYF.

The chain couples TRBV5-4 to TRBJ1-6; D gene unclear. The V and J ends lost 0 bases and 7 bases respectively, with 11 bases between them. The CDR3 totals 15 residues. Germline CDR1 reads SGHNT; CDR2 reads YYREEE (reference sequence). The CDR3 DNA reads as TGTGCCAGCAGCTTGGCCCAGGCGAGGAATTCACCCCTCCACTTT. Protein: CASSLAQARNSPLHF.

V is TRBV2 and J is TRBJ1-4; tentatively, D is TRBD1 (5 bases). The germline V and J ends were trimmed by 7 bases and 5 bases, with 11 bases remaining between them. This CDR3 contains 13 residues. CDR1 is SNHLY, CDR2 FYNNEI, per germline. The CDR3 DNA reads TGTGCCAGCACGCGACAGTTAAATGAAAAACTGTTTTTT. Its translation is CASTRQLNEKLFF.

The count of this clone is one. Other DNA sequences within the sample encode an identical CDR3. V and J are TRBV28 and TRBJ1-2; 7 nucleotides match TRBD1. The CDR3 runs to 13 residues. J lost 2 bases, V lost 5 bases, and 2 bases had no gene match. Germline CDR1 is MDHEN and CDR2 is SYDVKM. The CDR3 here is CASSLRGNYGYTF. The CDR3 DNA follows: TGTGCCAGCAGTCTCAGGGGGAACTATGGCTACACCTTC.

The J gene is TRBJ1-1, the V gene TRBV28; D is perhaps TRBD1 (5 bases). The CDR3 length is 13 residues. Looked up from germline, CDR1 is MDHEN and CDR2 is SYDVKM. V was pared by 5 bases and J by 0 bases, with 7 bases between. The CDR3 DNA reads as TGTGCCAGCAGTGTGACAGTGAACACTGAAGCTTTCTTT. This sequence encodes CASSVTVNTEAFF.

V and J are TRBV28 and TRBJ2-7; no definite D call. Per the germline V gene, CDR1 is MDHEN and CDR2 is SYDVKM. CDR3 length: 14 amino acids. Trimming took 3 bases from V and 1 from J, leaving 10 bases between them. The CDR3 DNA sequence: TGTGCCAGCAGTTTTAGGTTCAGGTCCTACGAGCAGTACTTC. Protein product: CASSFRFRSYEQYF.

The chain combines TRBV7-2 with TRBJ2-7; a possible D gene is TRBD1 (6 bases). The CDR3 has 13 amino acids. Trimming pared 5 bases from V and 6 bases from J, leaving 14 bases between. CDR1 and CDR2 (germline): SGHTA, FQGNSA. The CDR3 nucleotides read TGTGCCAGCAGCCCTTGGACAGACACCGAGCAGTACTTC. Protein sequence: CASSPWTDTEQYF.

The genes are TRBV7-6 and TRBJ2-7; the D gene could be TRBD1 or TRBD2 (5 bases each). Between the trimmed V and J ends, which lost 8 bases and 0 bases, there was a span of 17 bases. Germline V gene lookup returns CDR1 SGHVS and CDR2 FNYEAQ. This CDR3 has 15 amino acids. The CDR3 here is CASAEGQRSSYEQYF. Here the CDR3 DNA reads TGTGCCAGCGCCGAGGGGCAGCGGAGCTCCTACGAGCAGTACTTC.

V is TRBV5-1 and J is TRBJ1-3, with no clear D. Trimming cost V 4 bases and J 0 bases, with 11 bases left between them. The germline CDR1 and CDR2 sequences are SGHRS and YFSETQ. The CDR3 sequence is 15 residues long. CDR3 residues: CASSKTPISGNTIYF. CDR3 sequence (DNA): TGCGCCAGCAGCAAGACTCCCATCTCTGGAAACACCATATATTTT. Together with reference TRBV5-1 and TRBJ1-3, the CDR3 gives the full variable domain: KAGVTQTPRYLIKTRGQQVTLSCSPISGHRSVSWYQQTPGQGLQFLFEYFSETQRNKGNFPGRFSGRQFSNSRSEMNVSTLELGDSALYLCASSKTPISGNTIYFGEGSWLTVV.

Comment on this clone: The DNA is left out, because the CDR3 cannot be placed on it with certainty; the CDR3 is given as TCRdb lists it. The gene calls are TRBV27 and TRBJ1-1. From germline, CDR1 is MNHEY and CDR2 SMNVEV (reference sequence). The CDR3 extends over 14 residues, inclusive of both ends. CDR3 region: CASSLERENTEAFF.

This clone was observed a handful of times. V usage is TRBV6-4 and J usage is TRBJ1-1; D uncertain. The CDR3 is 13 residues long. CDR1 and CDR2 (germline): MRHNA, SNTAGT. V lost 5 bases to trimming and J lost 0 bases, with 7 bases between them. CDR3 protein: CASSQDLNTEAFF. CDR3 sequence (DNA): TGTGCCAGCAGTCAGGACCTGAACACTGAAGCTTTCTTT.

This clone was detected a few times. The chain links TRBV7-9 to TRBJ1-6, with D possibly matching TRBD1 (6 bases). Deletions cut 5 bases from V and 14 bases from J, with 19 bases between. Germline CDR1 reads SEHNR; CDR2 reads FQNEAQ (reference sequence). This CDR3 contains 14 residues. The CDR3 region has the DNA TGTGCCAGCAGCAAAGCGGGTACAGGGTGGTCCCTCCACTTT. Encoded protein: CASSKAGTGWSLHF.

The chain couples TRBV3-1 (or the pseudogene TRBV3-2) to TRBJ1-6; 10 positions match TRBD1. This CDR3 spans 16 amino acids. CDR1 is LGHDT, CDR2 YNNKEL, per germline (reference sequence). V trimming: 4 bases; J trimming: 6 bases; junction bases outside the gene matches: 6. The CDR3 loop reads CASSPPRTGGNSPLHF. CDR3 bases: TGTGCCAGCAGCCCTCCGAGGACAGGGGGTAATTCACCCCTCCACTTT.

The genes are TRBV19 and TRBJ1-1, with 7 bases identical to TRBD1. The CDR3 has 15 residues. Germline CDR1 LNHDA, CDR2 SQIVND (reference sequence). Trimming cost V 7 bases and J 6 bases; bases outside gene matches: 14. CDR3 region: CASNGPPGGTAEAFF. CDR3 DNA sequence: TGTGCCAGTAACGGCCCTCCAGGGGGAACAGCTGAAGCTTTCTTT.

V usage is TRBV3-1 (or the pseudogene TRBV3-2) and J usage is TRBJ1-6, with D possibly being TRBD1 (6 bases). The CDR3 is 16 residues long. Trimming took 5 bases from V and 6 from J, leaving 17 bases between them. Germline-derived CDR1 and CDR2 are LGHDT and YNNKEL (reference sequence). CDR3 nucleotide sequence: TGTGCCAGCAGCTACAGGGCAACTCTTCCTAATTCACCCCTCCACTTT. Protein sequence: CASSYRATLPNSPLHF.

The CDR3 reads CASSLEGTDNSPLHF. CDR3 in DNA: TGCGCCAGCAGCTTGGAGGGGACAGATAATTCACCCCTCCACTTT. The V call is TRBV5-1, the J call TRBJ1-6, with 7 nucleotides matching TRBD1. The V segment lost 0 bases and the J segment 5 bases; nucleotides outside the gene matches: 2. Germline V gene data show CDR1 as SGHRS and CDR2 as YFSETQ. CDR3 length equals 15 residues.

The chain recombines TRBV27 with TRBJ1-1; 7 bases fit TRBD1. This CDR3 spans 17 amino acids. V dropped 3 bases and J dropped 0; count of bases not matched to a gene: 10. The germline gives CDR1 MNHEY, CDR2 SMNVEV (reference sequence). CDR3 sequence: CASSFLSPTGLNTEAFF. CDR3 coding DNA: TGTGCCAGCAGTTTTCTCTCCCCGACAGGGCTGAACACTGAAGCTTTCTTT.

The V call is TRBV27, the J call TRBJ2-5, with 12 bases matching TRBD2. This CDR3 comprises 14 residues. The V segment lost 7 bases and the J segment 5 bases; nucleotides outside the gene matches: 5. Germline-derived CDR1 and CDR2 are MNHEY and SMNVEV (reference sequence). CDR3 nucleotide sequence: TGTGCCAGCACGACTAGCGGGAGAATGGAGACCCAGTACTTC. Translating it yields CASTTSGRMETQYF.